The text below deals with one TCR beta chain. This entry is derived from a study of T cell responses to AZD1222 COVID-19 vaccine. This CDR3 has 13 residues. Looked up from germline, CDR1 is SGDLS and CDR2 is YYNGEE. Trimming stripped 0 bases from V and 4 bases from J, with 7 bases between. The assay was immunoSEQ multiplex PCR, and TCRdb's table has in-frame clones only and misses some. The sample includes 95,000 to 150,000 clones, around nine tenths of them seen just once. The clonotype originates from an adult in good health. Sequencing used peripheral blood, obtained on day 0 of AZD1222 vaccination. V gene TRBV9 combines with J gene TRBJ1-1; unclear D gene. CDR3 residues: CASSVGGITEAFF. Written as DNA, the CDR3 is TGTGCCAGCAGCGTAGGGGGAATCACTGAAGCTTTCTTT.